Reported below is one TCR beta chain. Its antigen remains unidentified. The CDR3 covers 12 residues. V dropped 2 bases and J dropped 5 bases, with 6 bases sitting between them. The V gene's germline CDR1 is MDHEN and CDR2 SYDVKM. The data were taken from a study of cytomegalovirus exposure and HLA in healthy donors. Overall study: An early release of data contained about 85 million unique TCRs, which came from HLA-typed donors. Study-wide points: Only CMV serostatus was available as immune exposure information.

Primers for the PCR totalled 60 Vbeta and 13 Jbeta. Using immunoSEQ multiplex PCR, the repertoire was profiled, and TCRdb retains in-frame clones only, with some absent. Here the sample spans some 160,000 clones, 60% to 85% being singletons. The chain carries TRBV28 and TRBJ1-2; D remains unclear. The receptor was derived from a woman aged 35 to 49 in good health and CMV-seronegative. The sample taken for sequencing was PBMCs. The DNA of the CDR3 is TGTGCCAGCAGTTTAGATCAGTATGGCTACACCTTC. This sequence encodes CASSLDQYGYTF.